This T cell receptor (beta chain) was sequenced for a study of cytomegalovirus exposure and HLA in healthy donors. Study-level information: Among 398 genotyped donors, around 80% fell in the Caucasian-associated ancestry cluster. Findings and limits, study-wide: Other equally common chains were less clonally expanded than HLA-associated TCR beta chains, a later analysis showed.

Trimming shortened V by 1 base and J by 6 bases, and 13 bases separated the two germline ends. The CDR3 consists of 15 residues. Germline CDR1 is MNHNS and CDR2 is SASEGT. PCR primers comprised 60 Vbeta and 13 Jbeta primers. Sequencing used immunoSEQ multiplex PCR; TCRdb keeps in-frame clones, though not all of them. The table has some 100,000 clones, almost 75% seen once. This clone has just a few counts. Its target is not known. The V call is TRBV6-1, the J call TRBJ1-5; a possible D gene is TRBD1 (6 bases). The sequence came from a man in his forties or fifties in good health and CMV-seronegative. Sequencing was performed on PBMCs. Here the CDR3 DNA reads TGTGCCAGCAGTGAAGTTGGGGGCTCGGGTCAGCCCCAGCATTTT. It specifies CASSEVGGSGQPQHF.